A single sample gave rise to the 25 T cell receptor beta chains below, sequenced in a study of Tregs in tolerant kidney transplant recipients. Profiled with immunoSEQ multiplex PCR; TCRdb holds only in-frame clones, not every one. This listing includes over 45,000 clones. This specimen consisted of CD4+ T cells from blood, obtained before the transplant. All receptors derive from a human donor who received a combined kidney and bone marrow transplant.

With respect to this clone: The CDR3 is cut off 3 residues early in the read; its end comes from the germline J gene. The V and J genes are TRBV2 and TRBJ2-2; no firm D call. Trimming cost V 1 base and J 6 bases, with 9 bases left between them. The CDR3 sequence is 14 residues long. Germline V gives CDR1 SNHLY, CDR2 FYNNEI. The CDR3: CASSEGSSAGELFF. Partial CDR3 DNA: TGTGCCAGCAGTGAAGGTAGCAGTGCCGGGGAG.

As regards this clone: The read terminates 3 residues before the CDR3 end, so the remaining end is supplied by the germline J gene. The genes are TRBV7-9 and TRBJ2-5; 8 bases are shared with TRBD1. Germline assignment: CDR1 SEHNR and CDR2 FQNEAQ (reference sequence). V was clipped by 6 bases and J by 5 bases; unmatched bases: 8. This CDR3 is 14 amino acids long. CDR3 DNA, as far as it was read: TGTGCCAGCAGGCGATCAGGGGGCGCGGAGACC. Translating it yields CASRRSGGAET. The whole CDR3 region reads CASRRSGGAETQYF.

CDR3 DNA, as far as it was read: TGCAGTGCTTTTCGGGACTCCCAAGAGACC. Encoded protein: CSAFRDSQET. The CDR3, in full, reads CSAFRDSQETQYF. J is TRBJ2-5 and V is TRBV20-1, with a weak D call TRBD2 (6 bases). The read terminates 3 residues ahead of where the CDR3 ends, so the germline J gene completes it. CDR1 and CDR2 (germline): DFQATT, SNEGSKA (reference sequence). With 5 bases removed from V and 1 base from J, the gap between germline ends came to 11 bases. The CDR3 sequence is 13 residues long.

Note on this clone: The sequence runs out 3 residues before the end of the CDR3; the remainder is reconstructed from the germline J gene. The chain links TRBV30 to TRBJ1-5; 8 positions match TRBD1. Unmatched junction bases numbered 4, after V lost 3 bases and J lost 0 bases. The germline V gene has CDR1 GTSNPN and CDR2 SVGIG (reference sequence). This CDR3 contains 15 residues. Partial CDR3 DNA: TGTGCCTGGAGCCTGACAGGGGTTAGCAATCAGCCC. Encoded protein: CAWSLTGVSNQP. The complete CDR3 sequence is CAWSLTGVSNQPQHF.

Note on this clone: The read gets to within 3 residues of the CDR3 end, and the germline J gene fills in the rest. The chain links TRBV5-6 to TRBJ2-3; possibly TRBD1 for D (5 bases). Trimming removed 0 bases at V and 5 bases at J, with 10 bases between. The germline gives CDR1 SGHDT, CDR2 YYEEEE. The CDR3 is made up of 14 amino acids. The CDR3 here is CASSLGAGQDTQYF. The covered CDR3 bases are TGTGCCAGCAGCTTGGGGGCAGGGCAAGATACG.

Worth noting for this clone: Sequencing ends 3 residues short of the CDR3 end; the germline J gene provides the rest. This rearrangement joins TRBV19 to TRBJ1-5; D might be TRBD1 (6 bases). This CDR3 region has 14 residues. V was shortened by 5 bases and J by 5 bases, with 13 bases between the two germline ends. CDR1 is LNHDA, CDR2 SQIVND, per germline (reference sequence). CDR3 loop: CASSVDSPYQPQHF. CDR3 DNA (partial): TGTGCCAGTAGTGTGGACAGCCCTTATCAGCCC.

To note about this clone: A junction boundary mismatches the germline segment, possibly from a read error. CDR3 sequence reads: CASSPSLAGGTYNEQFF. CDR3 DNA (partial): TGCGCCAGCAGCCCCAGCTTAGCGGGAGGTACCTACAATGAG. The J gene is TRBJ2-1, the V gene TRBV4-2; 10 nucleotides agree with TRBD2. The CDR3 is cut off 3 residues early in the read; its end comes from the germline J gene. The germline V gene encodes CDR1 LGHNA and CDR2 YNFKEQ. There are 17 residues in the CDR3.

As regards this clone: The read stops 3 residues short of the end of the CDR3; the missing end is completed from the germline J gene. The rearrangement joins TRBV5-1 to TRBJ2-3; 10 nucleotides agree with TRBD1. The CDR3 contains 14 residues. Germline CDR1 SGHRS, CDR2 YFSETQ. The V and J ends lost 4 bases and 6 bases, in that order; junction bases with no gene match: 5. The CDR3 DNA, read in part, is TGCGCCAGCAGCCCGGGACAGGGGAGCGATACG. Encoded protein: CASSPGQGSDT. The whole CDR3 is CASSPGQGSDTQYF.

To note about this clone: The read halts 3 residues ahead of the CDR3 end, with the missing end drawn from the germline J gene. The V and J genes are TRBV2 and TRBJ2-1, with 10 positions matching TRBD2. CDR1 is SNHLY, CDR2 FYNNEI, per germline. The CDR3 consists of 15 residues. With V trimmed by 6 bases and J by 2 bases, 4 bases remained unmatched. CDR3 bases read: TGTGCCAGCAGAGTACTAGCGGGACCCTACAATGAG. Translation gives CASRVLAGPYNE. The full CDR3 is CASRVLAGPYNEQFF.

A note on this clone: The CDR3 end is not reached by the read, which stops 3 residues before it; the germline J gene fills it in. The J gene is TRBJ2-7, the V gene TRBV4-2; 10 bases agree with TRBD2. Germline CDR1 reads LGHNA; CDR2 reads YNFKEQ. The CDR3 is 18 amino acids. Trimming at V came to 0 bases and at J to 4 bases, leaving 12 bases not matched to a gene. The CDR3 spells CASSQDLPASGSSYEQYF. CDR3 bases read: TGTGCCAGCAGCCAAGATCTCCCGGCTAGCGGGAGTTCATACGAG.

About this clone itself: The observed sequence ends 3 residues before the CDR3 terminus, with the missing tail filled in from the germline J gene. This rearrangement joins TRBV14 to TRBJ2-5; 7 bases align to TRBD2. V lost 1 base to trimming and J lost 5 bases; unmatched junction nucleotides: 7. This CDR3 is built from 15 residues. Germline assignment: CDR1 SGHDN and CDR2 FVKESK. The CDR3 bases that were read are TGTGCCAGCAGCCAAGCGCGGGGGATGGTGGAGACC. It specifies CASSQARGMVET. The entire CDR3 reads CASSQARGMVETQYF.

On this clone: Coverage ceases 3 residues before the CDR3 finishes, and the germline J gene fills in the end. The genes are TRBV20-1 and TRBJ2-1; 10 bases are shared with TRBD2. The CDR3 is 15 residues long. Germline V gives CDR1 DFQATT, CDR2 SNEGSKA (reference sequence). The V gene end was trimmed by 6 bases and the J gene end by 5 bases; junction bases not matched to a gene: 10. CDR3 protein: CSAWGSLAGDNEQFF. CDR3 DNA, as far as it was read: TGCAGTGCGTGGGGGAGCCTAGCGGGAGACAATGAG.

Regarding this clone: From the germline J gene comes the end of the CDR3, since the read stops 3 residues before it. The chain employs TRBV7-9 and TRBJ2-3, with 11 bases that match TRBD2. The CDR3 extends over 14 amino acids. Germline values: CDR1 SEHNR, CDR2 FQNEAQ (reference sequence). J was trimmed by 3 bases and V by 6 bases; bases with no gene match: 2. CDR3 sequence: CASRLAGVTDTQYF. Partial CDR3 DNA: TGTGCCAGCAGACTAGCGGGAGTGACAGATACG.

With respect to this clone: The read comes to an end 3 residues before the CDR3 does, leaving the germline J gene to fill in the end. V is TRBV7-2 and J is TRBJ2-3, with TRBD1 as a possible D gene (5 bases). Germline V gene sequence: CDR1 SGHTA, CDR2 FQGNSA. This CDR3 comprises 14 residues. V lost 2 bases to trimming and J lost 2 bases, with 8 bases between them. CDR3: CASSLTGTTDTQYF. The covered CDR3 bases are TGTGCCAGCAGCTTAACAGGTACCACAGATACG.

Regarding this clone: The read terminates 3 residues before the CDR3 end, so the remaining end is supplied by the germline J gene. The rearrangement uses TRBV11-2 and TRBJ2-1, with D possibly TRBD2 on 5 matching bases. V dropped 4 bases and J dropped 9 bases, with 16 bases sitting between them. The germline V gene has CDR1 SGHAT and CDR2 FQNNGV. This CDR3 comprises 14 residues. The sequenced part of the CDR3 DNA is TGTGCCAGCAGCTCCCGGACTCCCCTGGGTGAG. It codes for CASSSRTPLGE. The full CDR3 protein reads CASSSRTPLGEQFF.

Notes on this clone: The CDR3 is cut off 3 residues early in the read; its end comes from the germline J gene. The chain combines TRBV6-2 or TRBV6-3 with TRBJ1-1; TRBD1 might be the D (6 bases). Trimming pared 4 bases from V and 1 base from J, leaving 10 bases between. Germline loops: CDR1 MNHEY, CDR2 SVGEGT. The CDR3 has 14 residues. Partial CDR3 DNA: TGTGCCAGCAGTTTCCGACAGGCGAACACTGAA. Its protein product is CASSFRQANTE. In full, the CDR3 reads CASSFRQANTEAFF.

In regard to this clone: The CDR3 end falls 3 residues outside the read, so it is completed with the germline J gene. The V and J genes are TRBV2 and TRBJ2-3; D not resolved. Germline V gives CDR1 SNHLY, CDR2 FYNNEI. This CDR3 contains 11 residues. The V end lost 6 bases, the J end lost 2 bases, and 3 bases lay between the germline ends. The CDR3 bases that were read are TGTGCCAGCAGCTCCACAGATACG. It encodes CASSSTDT. The complete CDR3 sequence is CASSSTDTQYF.

Concerning this clone: Read data end 3 residues before the CDR3 end; the end is taken from the germline J gene. The chain recombines TRBV10-3 with TRBJ1-4; 7 bases agree with TRBD1. V lost 0 bases, J lost 8 bases, and 12 bases stayed unmatched. CDR1 is ENHRY, CDR2 SYGVKD, per germline. The CDR3 is made up of 17 amino acids. This chain's CDR3 is CAISESWGTARREKLFF. The sequenced part of the CDR3 DNA is TGTGCCATCAGTGAGTCGTGGGGGACAGCCCGAAGGGAAAAA.

Turning to this clone: The read ends 3 residues before the CDR3 terminus; that terminus is restored from the germline J gene. The V call is TRBV20-1, the J call TRBJ2-7; 10 bases agree with TRBD1. CDR1 and CDR2 from the germline V gene are DFQATT and SNEGSKA (reference sequence). V shed 2 bases, J shed 0 bases, and the junction held 16 bases outside the gene matches. The CDR3 sequence is 19 residues long. The CDR3 spells CSARRTGGLTSFSSYEQYF. The covered CDR3 bases are TGCAGTGCTAGACGGACAGGGGGATTAACTTCTTTTAGCTCCTACGAG.

Concerning this clone: The DNA ends 3 residues before the CDR3 does, and the rest of the CDR3 is filled in from the germline J gene. V is TRBV18 and J is TRBJ2-1; D not resolved. The germline CDR1 and CDR2 sequences are KGHSH and LQKENI. Trimming pared 2 bases from V and 9 bases from J, leaving 14 bases between. This CDR3 comprises 14 residues. The CDR3 sequence is CASSPNWQEGEQFF. The part of the CDR3 DNA that was read is TGTGCCAGCTCACCAAATTGGCAGGAAGGTGAG. Drawing the rest from reference TRBV18 and TRBJ2-1, the complete variable domain is NAGVMQNPRHLVRRRGQEARLRCSPMKGHSHVYWYRQLPEEGLKFMVYLQKENIIDESGMPKERFSAEFPKEGPSILRIQQVVRGDSAAYFCASSPNWQEGEQFFGPGTRLTVL.

Note on this clone: The CDR3 extends 3 residues past the end of the read, so its final part is completed from the germline J gene. This CDR3 is also generated by other DNA sequences in the sample. J is TRBJ2-1 and V is TRBV19; the match to TRBD1 covers 8 bases. The length of the CDR3 is 14 residues. The germline V gene has CDR1 LNHDA and CDR2 SQIVND (reference sequence). V lost 6 bases and J lost 7; bases outside the gene matches: 8. The CDR3 spells CASSLGQGANEQFF. The DNA read from the CDR3 is TGTGCCAGTAGCTTAGGACAGGGAGCGAATGAG.

Turning to this clone: From the germline J gene comes the end of the CDR3, since the read stops 3 residues before it. The rearrangement joins TRBV19 to TRBJ2-5, with 7 nucleotides matching TRBD2. The V gene end was trimmed by 5 bases and the J gene end by 3 bases; junction bases not matched to a gene: 6. The CDR3 has 14 amino acids. CDR1 and CDR2 (germline): LNHDA, SQIVND (reference sequence). The CDR3 sequence: CASSYYLAEETQYF. The covered CDR3 bases are TGTGCCAGTAGTTATTACCTAGCGGAAGAGACC.

In regard to this clone: The read ends 3 residues shy of where the CDR3 ends; the end is completed using the germline J gene. This chain joins TRBV7-9 and TRBJ2-7; D gene unclear. V shed 5 bases and J shed 4 bases, with 9 bases lying between them. The germline V gene encodes CDR1 SEHNR and CDR2 FQNEAQ (reference sequence). The CDR3 is 12 amino acids. CDR3 DNA (partial): TGTGCCAGCAGCCCTACTTCTTACGAG. Translation gives CASSPTSYE. The full CDR3 protein is CASSPTSYEQYF. Supplemented by reference TRBV7-9 and TRBJ2-7, the full variable domain reads DTGVSQNPRHKITKRGQNVTFRCDPISEHNRLYWYRQTLGQGPEFLTYFQNEAQLEKSRLLSDRFSAERPKGSFSTLEIQRTEQGDSAMYLCASSPTSYEQYFGPGTRLTVT.

As concerns this clone: Coverage ceases 3 residues before the CDR3 finishes, and the germline J gene fills in the end. This chain connects TRBV30 to TRBJ2-5, with a possible D match to TRBD1 (6 bases). V was trimmed by 0 bases and J by 5 bases, leaving 13 bases between them. Germline assignment: CDR1 GTSNPN and CDR2 SVGIG (reference sequence). This CDR3 is built from 14 residues. The CDR3 bases that were read are TGTGCCTGGAGTGTGAAGGGGGTTGGGGAGACC. Its translation: CAWSVKGVGET. The CDR3, in full, reads CAWSVKGVGETQYF.

A word on this clone: The read finishes 3 residues shy of the CDR3 end, and the germline J gene is used to complete it. The chain has TRBV19 and TRBJ2-5; 8 bases align to TRBD2. This CDR3 spans 18 amino acids. Trimming at V came to 5 bases and at J to 1 base, leaving 15 bases not matched to a gene. In germline, CDR1 is LNHDA, CDR2 SQIVND (reference sequence). The CDR3 is CASSAITSGTYPQETQYF. The part of the CDR3 DNA that was read is TGTGCCAGTAGTGCTATTACTAGCGGAACATACCCCCAAGAGACC.